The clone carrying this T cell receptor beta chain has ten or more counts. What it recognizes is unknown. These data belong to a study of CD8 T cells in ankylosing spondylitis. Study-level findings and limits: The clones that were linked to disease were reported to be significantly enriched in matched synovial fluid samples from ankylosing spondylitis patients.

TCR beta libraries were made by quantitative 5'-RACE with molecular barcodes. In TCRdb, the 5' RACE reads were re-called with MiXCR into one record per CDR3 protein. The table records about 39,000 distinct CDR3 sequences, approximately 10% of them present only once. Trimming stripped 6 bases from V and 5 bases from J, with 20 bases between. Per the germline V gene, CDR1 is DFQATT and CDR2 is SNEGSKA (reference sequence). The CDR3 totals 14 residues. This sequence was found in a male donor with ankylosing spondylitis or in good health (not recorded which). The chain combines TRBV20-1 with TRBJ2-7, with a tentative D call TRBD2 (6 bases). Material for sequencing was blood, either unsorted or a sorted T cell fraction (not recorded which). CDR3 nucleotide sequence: TGCAGTGCAGGACGGGCGGGATCTAGTGACGAGCAGTACTTC. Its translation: CSAGRAGSSDEQYF.